This T cell receptor (beta chain) stems from a study of shared clonotypes between healthy human individuals. The overall study: The composition of the donors was a couple of women and a few men aged 18 to 49. Regarding the study as a whole: Only blood samples were collected, and tissue repertoires likely differ.

About this clone: Its target is unknown.

Sequencing used immunoSEQ multiplex PCR; TCRdb keeps in-frame clones, though not all of them. The table records some 2.1 million clones, about 94% of them present only once. The naive CD8 subset, CD45RO-negative cells positively selected for CCR7, excluded terminally differentiated effector memory CD45RA+ cells. The study drew its donors from healthy HIV-negative adults without recent acute infections or vaccinations. Sequencing used naive CD8+ T cells from PBMCs. The clonotype was recovered from a man younger than 30 in good health. Some clones in this sample may be carry-over from other donors' samples.

Here the CDR3 DNA reads TGTGCCTGGAGTGTGGGCAAGCGGGAGGCCCCCGGGGGGCACAATGAGCAGTTCTTC. This gives the protein CAWSVGKREAPGGHNEQFF. The gene calls are TRBV30 and TRBJ2-1; 9 bases are shared with TRBD2. After removal of 0 bases from V and 5 bases from J, the junction contained 17 bases not matched to a gene. The CDR3 totals 19 residues. Per germline, CDR1 GTSNPN and CDR2 SVGIG (reference sequence).